This TCR beta chain was sequenced during a study of Graves' ophthalmopathy and Graves' hyperthyroidism. Study-level information: Samples of peripheral blood were obtained at initial diagnosis, prior to treatment of any kind.

This clonotype was found many times. At one end, the junction sequence differs from germline, possibly due to a read error. The length of the CDR3 is 14 residues. Serum thyroxine and TRAb, along with clinical symptoms, thyroid ultrasound and orbital computed tomography, were what diagnosis relied on. The study amplified TCR beta CDR3 regions using RNA transcripts. First-round RT-PCR used HTBI primers; second-round multiplex PCR followed. One entry per CDR3 protein results from TCRdb running MiXCR on the multiplex PCR reads. Among hundreds of thousands of distinct CDR3 sequences listed, about 15% were seen once.

V is TRBV12-3 or TRBV12-4 and J is TRBJ2-7; D unclear. The sequence was collected from a woman younger than 45 with Graves' ophthalmopathy. The material sequenced was blood. CDR3 in DNA: TGTGCCAGCAGTTTAATCGCAGGTTCCTACGAGCAGCACTTC. It codes for CASSLIAGSYEQHF.